The rows below give T cell receptor beta chains drawn from one sample of a study of blood T cell repertoires in COVID-19. Sequencing was performed with immunoSEQ multiplex PCR; in TCRdb, only in-frame clones are kept and a portion is missing. The sample holds about 240,000 clones; more than 75% are singletons and the top ten take 6% to 9%. Sequencing was done on a sample of peripheral blood. Every receptor here comes from a woman in her seventies with active or convalescent COVID-19. Both conserved end residues are part of each CDR3. The D gene is left open where the match is weak. Part of the rows lack a size; the others show once, few, many or a class for expanded clones.

j_gene,d_gene,v_gene,abundance,CDR3aa,CDR3nt
TRBJ2-7,.,TRBV7-2,.,CASSLTSGFEQYF,TGTGCCAGCAGCTTAACTAGTGGTTTCGAGCAGTACTTC
TRBJ2-7,TRBD1,TRBV7-2,.,CASTGRRTGVQYF,TGTGCCAGCACCGGGAGGCGGACAGGGGTACAGTACTTC
TRBJ2-1,.,TRBV5-4,.,CASTTGSSSYNEQFF,TGTGCCAGCACTACGGGGTCAAGCTCCTACAATGAGCAGTTCTTC
TRBJ1-4,TRBD1,TRBV2,once,CASSGPGGQGNEKLFF,TGTGCCAGCAGTGGGCCAGGGGGACAGGGTAATGAAAAACTGTTTTTT
TRBJ1-5,TRBD1,TRBV5-6,.,CASSLGQANQPQHF,TGTGCCAGCAGCCTAGGACAGGCCAATCAGCCCCAGCATTTT
TRBJ1-1,.,TRBV6-5,.,CASYGRGLGTEAFF,TGTGCCAGCTACGGGAGGGGGTTGGGGACTGAAGCTTTCTTT
TRBJ2-7,.,TRBV5-6,.,CASSFWGGEQYF,TGTGCCAGCAGCTTCTGGGGCGGCGAGCAGTACTTC
TRBJ1-1,.,TRBV3-1/TRBV3-2,.,CASSQVGMNTEAFF,TGTGCCAGCAGCCAAGTGGGCATGAACACTGAAGCTTTCTTT
TRBJ2-2,.,TRBV7-2,.,CASSLGGGISTGELFF,TGTGCCAGCAGCTTGGGCGGGGGCATCAGCACCGGGGAGCTGTTTTTT
TRBJ2-5,TRBD1,TRBV18,.,CASSRDSEEETQYF,TGTGCCAGCTCACGGGACAGCGAAGAAGAGACCCAGTACTTC
TRBJ2-1,TRBD1,TRBV25-1,.,CASSGPHQQGPEQFF,TGTGCCAGCAGTGGGCCACACCAACAGGGGCCTGAGCAGTTCTTC
TRBJ1-1,.,TRBV5-4,.,CASSLRQGLNTEAFF,TGTGCCAGCAGCTTGCGGCAGGGGCTGAACACTGAAGCTTTCTTT
TRBJ1-1,.,TRBV29-1,.,CSALLNTEAFF,TGCAGCGCCCTTTTGAACACTGAAGCTTTCTTT
TRBJ1-2,TRBD1,TRBV4-2,.,CASSHGQGNYGYTF,TGTGCCAGCAGCCACGGACAGGGTAACTATGGCTACACCTTC
TRBJ2-7,.,TRBV27,.,CASSLVWVGSNEQYF,TGTGCCAGCAGTTTGGTATGGGTCGGGTCTAACGAGCAGTACTTC
TRBJ1-2,TRBD1,TRBV5-1,.,CASSIAPGQPFQNTF,TGCGCCAGCAGCATAGCGCCGGGACAGCCATTCCAGAACACCTTC
TRBJ2-7,TRBD1,TRBV7-8,once,CASSLVGTGTYEQYF,TGTGCCAGCAGCTTAGTGGGGACAGGTACCTACGAGCAGTACTTC
TRBJ2-3,.,TRBV7-9,.,CASSTVNRWADTQYF,TGTGCCAGCAGCACAGTGAACAGGTGGGCAGATACGCAGTATTTT
TRBJ2-5,TRBD2,TRBV6-2/TRBV6-3,.,CASSLGVAGGARETQYF,TGTGCCAGCAGTTTGGGGGTAGCGGGGGGGGCCAGGGAGACCCAGTACTTC
TRBJ1-6,.,TRBV12-3/TRBV12-4,.,CASTGFADSPLHF,TGTGCCAGCACGGGGTTCGCTGATTCACCCCTCCACTTT
TRBJ2-1,.,TRBV6-2/TRBV6-3,once,CASSSFRLEQFF,TGTGCCAGCAGTTCCTTCCGCCTAGAGCAGTTCTTC
TRBJ1-1,.,TRBV11-2,.,CASSLGQGRDTEAFF,TGTGCCAGCAGCTTAGGGCAGGGGCGGGACACTGAAGCTTTCTTT
TRBJ2-3,.,TRBV12-5,.,CASGLVQGPTTDTQYF,TGTGCTAGTGGTTTGGTTCAGGGGCCAACCACAGATACGCAGTATTTT
TRBJ1-6,TRBD1,TRBV19,.,CASKGQGNSPLHF,TGTGCCAGCAAGGGACAGGGAAATTCACCCCTCCACTTT
TRBJ2-3,.,TRBV19,.,CASSIMAGGTSSTDTQYF,TGTGCCAGTAGTATTATGGCAGGGGGGACCTCTAGCACAGATACGCAGTATTTT
TRBJ1-3,.,TRBV20-1,.,CSASPGGNSGNTIYF,TGCAGTGCTAGTCCGGGGGGGAACTCTGGAAACACCATATATTTT